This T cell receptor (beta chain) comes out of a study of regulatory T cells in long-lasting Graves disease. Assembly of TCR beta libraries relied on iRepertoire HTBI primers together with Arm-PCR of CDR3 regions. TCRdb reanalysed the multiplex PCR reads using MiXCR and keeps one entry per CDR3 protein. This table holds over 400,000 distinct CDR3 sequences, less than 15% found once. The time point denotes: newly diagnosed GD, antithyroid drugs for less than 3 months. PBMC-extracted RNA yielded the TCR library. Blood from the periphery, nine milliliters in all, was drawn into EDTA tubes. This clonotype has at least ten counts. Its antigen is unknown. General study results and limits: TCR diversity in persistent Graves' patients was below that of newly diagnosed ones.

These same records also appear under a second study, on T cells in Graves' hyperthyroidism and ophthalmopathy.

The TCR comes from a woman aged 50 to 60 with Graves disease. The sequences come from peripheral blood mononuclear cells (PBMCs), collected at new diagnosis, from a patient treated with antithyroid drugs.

The CDR3 is CASSSSASSTDTQYF. The CDR3 DNA reads TGTGCCAGCAGCTCTAGCGCCTCTAGCACAGATACGCAGTATTTT. The chain couples TRBV7-6 to TRBJ2-3, with D maybe TRBD2 (6 bases). Germline V gene sequence: CDR1 SGHVS, CDR2 FNYEAQ. This CDR3 is built from 15 residues. Trimming removed 4 bases from V and 0 bases from J, with 11 bases in between. Based on the CDR3 plus reference TRBV7-6 and TRBJ2-3, the full variable domain is GAGVSQSPRYKVTKRGQDVALRCDPISGHVSLYWYRQALGQGPEFLTYFNYEAQQDKSGLPNDRFSAERPEGSISTLTIQRTEQRDSAMYRCASSSSASSTDTQYFGPGTRLTVL.